Reported below is one T cell receptor beta chain. This entry is derived from a study of blood T cell repertoires in COVID-19. Study context: Acute-phase and convalescent COVID-19 samples originated in the United States, Italy and Spain.

Participants came from about 24 US areas, aged about 18 to 89 years. Two consecutive negative NP/OP PCR tests, clearance, or resolved symptoms defined Cohort 3 recovery. Original data processing: Quantification of nucleated cells was approximated via reference gene primer amplification. Clones were sequenced by immunoSEQ multiplex PCR, and TCRdb holds only the in-frame ones, with some missing. The V and J calls and the clone size are those of that table, but D and trimming were determined from the DNA. The sample lists 250,000 to 350,000 clones, roughly 86% occurring once. This CDR3 has 18 residues. Unmatched junction bases numbered 5, after V lost 1 base and J lost 4 bases. In germline, CDR1 is SEHNR, CDR2 FQNEAQ (reference sequence).

The receptor was derived from a woman under 40 who had recovered from COVID-19. The chain is built from TRBV7-9 and TRBJ2-1; 15 nucleotides match TRBD2. The sequenced sample was PBMCs or T cells enriched from blood (not recorded which). The CDR3 sequence: CASSLERTSGRAYNEQFF. CDR3 nucleotide sequence: TGTGCCAGCAGCTTAGAAAGGACTAGCGGGAGGGCGTACAATGAGCAGTTCTTC.